This TCR beta chain derives from a study of blood T cell repertoires in COVID-19. The study assigned cohorts using participant-reported clinical history. V dropped 5 bases and J dropped 0 bases, with 14 bases sitting between them. This CDR3 spans 15 amino acids. The germline V gene has CDR1 WNHNN and CDR2 SYGVQD (reference sequence). The protocol was immunoSEQ multiplex PCR, while the TCRdb copy is restricted to in-frame clones and leaves out a portion. The sample records under 200,000 clones, 84% being singletons. Sequenced input: PBMCs or T cells enriched from blood (not recorded which). This TCR was recovered from a woman younger than 45 who had been exposed to COVID-19. The genes are TRBV10-1 and TRBJ2-7, with D maybe TRBD1 (6 bases). Here the CDR3 reads CASSNRDKGSYEQYF. The DNA for the CDR3 is TGCGCCAGCAGTAACCGGGACAAGGGCTCCTACGAGCAGTACTTC.